This TCR beta chain was documented in a study of T cell responses to AZD1222 COVID-19 vaccine. CDR3 length equals 15 residues. V shed 8 bases and J 3 bases; nucleotides not matched to a gene: 8. CDR1 SEHNR and CDR2 FQNEAQ come from the germline V gene (reference sequence). This table comes from immunoSEQ multiplex PCR, and its TCRdb copy is limited to in-frame clones, with some not included. Of about 160,000 clones listed, about 90% are singletons. Study-level results: Most donors were white British and more were female, and clonal diversity was possibly underestimated.

Of note for this clone: Its antigen remains unknown.

This TCR was recovered from an adult in good health. The sample in question was peripheral blood, obtained on day 0 of MenACWY control vaccination. The rearrangement links TRBV7-9 to TRBJ1-3; TRBD1 aligns across 9 bases. For the CDR3, the DNA is TGTGCCAGCTCTCCTACAGGGGGCTTTGGAAACACCATATATTTT. This encodes CASSPTGGFGNTIYF.